This T cell receptor beta chain comes out of a study of blood T cell repertoires in COVID-19. Turning to the study itself: Researchers got acute and convalescent COVID-19 samples from the United States, Italy and Spain. T cells, B-cell-depleted T cells, or PBMCs provided the cDNA or gDNA that served as material.

The germline V gene has CDR1 SGHVS and CDR2 FQNEAQ. Trimming at V came to 1 base and at J to 1 base, leaving 4 bases not matched to a gene. This CDR3 has 17 amino acids. The protocol was immunoSEQ multiplex PCR, while the TCRdb copy is restricted to in-frame clones and leaves out a portion. The data contain 180,000 or so clones, around nine tenths of them singletons. This TCR was sampled from a young man with active or convalescent COVID-19. The gene calls are TRBV7-8 and TRBJ2-3; TRBD2 aligns across 11 bases. The sequenced sample was peripheral blood. Written as DNA, the CDR3 is TGTGCCAGCAGCTTAGAAGATAGCGGGAGGGGCACAGATACGCAGTATTTT. Protein sequence: CASSLEDSGRGTDTQYF. The full variable domain, in which reference TRBV7-8 and TRBJ2-3 provide the parts outside the CDR3, is GAGVSQSPRYKVAKRGQDVALRCDPISGHVSLFWYQQALGQGPEFLTYFQNEAQLDKSGLPSDRFFAERPEGSVSTLKIQRTQQEDSAVYLCASSLEDSGRGTDTQYFGPGTRLTVL.